A selection of T cell receptor beta chains follows, all from one sample in a study of blood T cell repertoires in COVID-19. Generated by immunoSEQ multiplex PCR, the TCRdb table keeps only in-frame clones and is missing some. The sample contains 95,000 to 100,000 clones, around 94% of which appear only once. The sequencing input was peripheral blood. The receptors here all came from a man aged 50-60 years with active COVID-19. CDR3s include the opening cysteine and the closing phenylalanine or tryptophan. D genes are given only for firm matches. The size entry is marked missing in some rows and otherwise reads once, few, many or a size class.

clone_size j_call d_call v_call cdr3_aa cdr3_nt
. TRBJ1-2 . TRBV2 CASSVAVSGYTF TGTGCCAGCAGTGTGGCAGTAAGTGGCTACACCTTC
. TRBJ2-7 TRBD1 TRBV4-1 CASSQGDSPYEQYF TGCGCCAGCAGCCAAGGGGACAGCCCCTACGAGCAGTACTTC
. TRBJ1-1 . TRBV11-3 CASSRTSNTEAFF TGTGCCAGCAGCCGGACTTCGAACACTGAAGCTTTCTTT
. TRBJ1-4 . TRBV7-2 CASSSGRAKREKLFF TGTGCCAGCAGTTCCGGGAGGGCAAAACGGGAAAAACTGTTTTTT
. TRBJ1-1 . TRBV7-9 CASSLGDWNTEAFF TGTGCCAGCAGCTTAGGAGATTGGAACACTGAAGCTTTCTTT
. TRBJ1-2 . TRBV30 CAWSLREGFSGGYTF TGTGCCTGGAGCCTACGAGAGGGCTTCTCTGGGGGCTACACCTTC
. TRBJ2-5 . TRBV19 CASSITEGETQYF TGTGCCAGTAGTATTACCGAGGGAGAGACCCAGTACTTC
. TRBJ1-4 . TRBV28 CASSPLYSRKNEKLFF TGTGCCAGCAGTCCCCTGTACAGTAGGAAAAATGAAAAACTGTTTTTT
once TRBJ1-5 TRBD1 TRBV6-5 CASRQTGGSWQPQHF TGTGCCAGCAGACAGACAGGGGGCTCTTGGCAGCCCCAGCATTTT
. TRBJ2-1 TRBD2 TRBV7-3 CASSSGTTNEQFF TGTGCCAGCAGTTCCGGGACTACCAATGAGCAGTTCTTC
. TRBJ2-3 TRBD2 TRBV9 CASSARGGIDTQYF TGTGCCAGCAGCGCCCGGGGGGGGATAGATACGCAGTATTTT
. TRBJ1-4 . TRBV2 CASSEQGTNEKLFF TGTGCCAGCAGTGAACAGGGTACTAATGAAAAACTGTTTTTT
. TRBJ2-1 TRBD2 TRBV5-1 CASSLGLANNEQFF TGCGCCAGCAGCTTGGGACTAGCGAACAATGAGCAGTTCTTC
once TRBJ1-5 . TRBV6-5 CASSYSRYSNQPQHF TGTGCCAGCAGTTACTCGCGTTATAGCAATCAGCCCCAGCATTTT
many TRBJ2-7 TRBD1 TRBV29-1 CSVEGALGQDLRKQYF TGCAGCGTTGAAGGGGCTTTGGGACAGGATCTGCGCAAGCAGTACTTC
. TRBJ1-5 TRBD1 TRBV28 CASSLAGTDDQPQHF TGTGCCAGCAGTCTAGCCGGGACAGATGATCAGCCCCAGCATTTT
. TRBJ2-7 . TRBV5-1 CASSPTLTSYYEQYF TGCGCCAGCAGCCCGACACTTACCTCGTACTACGAGCAGTACTTC
. TRBJ1-4 . TRBV18 CASSPNTGLVATNEKLFF TGTGCCAGCTCACCAAATACAGGCCTCGTTGCAACTAATGAAAAACTGTTTTTT
. TRBJ2-1 TRBD2 TRBV5-4 CASSPRASGMSYNEQFF TGTGCCAGCAGCCCCCGGGCTAGCGGAATGTCTTACAATGAGCAGTTCTTC
. TRBJ1-1 TRBD1 TRBV6-5 CASSWGQGQGTEAFF TGTGCCAGCAGTTGGGGACAGGGCCAAGGGACTGAAGCTTTCTTT
. TRBJ2-3 . TRBV12-3/TRBV12-4 CASSRDRYTQYF TGTGCCAGCAGCCGCGACAGGTATACGCAGTATTTT
. TRBJ2-3 . TRBV21-1 CASRNPPGAGTPESDTQYF TGTGCCAGCAGGAACCCCCCCGGGGCCGGGACACCAGAATCAGATACGCAGTATTTT
. TRBJ2-7 TRBD2 TRBV18 CASSPTPATSGLYEQYF TGTGCCAGCTCACCAACACCGGCGACTAGCGGGCTCTACGAGCAGTACTTC
. TRBJ1-4 TRBD1 TRBV28 CASRGTGDEKLFF TGTGCCAGCAGGGGGACAGGGGATGAAAAACTGTTTTTT
. TRBJ2-1 TRBD2 TRBV19 CASSGLASGRLRASYNEQFF TGTGCCAGTAGTGGATTGGCTAGCGGGAGGCTGAGGGCCTCCTACAATGAGCAGTTCTTC
. TRBJ2-7 . TRBV6-5 CALGAPSGEQYF TGTGCCCTCGGTGCTCCCAGCGGCGAGCAGTACTTC
. TRBJ1-6 . TRBV19 CASMGPGSYNSPLHF TGTGCCAGTATGGGGCCCGGCTCCTATAATTCACCCCTCCACTTT
. TRBJ2-2 TRBD2 TRBV28 CASLTSGRPNTGELFF TGTGCCAGCCTGACTAGCGGGAGGCCGAACACCGGGGAGCTGTTTTTT
. TRBJ2-1 . TRBV6-5 CASRARTGSYNEQFF TGTGCCAGCAGAGCCAGAACAGGCTCCTACAATGAGCAGTTCTTC
. TRBJ2-5 TRBD1 TRBV7-9 CASSSGQGILETQYF TGTGCCAGCAGCTCCGGACAGGGGATTCTAGAGACCCAGTACTTC
. TRBJ2-7 TRBD1 TRBV18 CASSPGQWSYEQYF TGTGCCAGCTCACCGGGACAGTGGTCCTACGAGCAGTACTTC
once TRBJ2-3 . TRBV30 CAWSVYQGSTDTQYF TGTGCCTGGAGTGTATACCAGGGAAGCACAGATACGCAGTATTTT
. TRBJ1-3 . TRBV28 CASSMPRGALGNTIYF TGTGCCAGCAGTATGCCGCGTGGGGCGCTTGGAAACACCATATATTTT
. TRBJ2-3 . TRBV10-2 CASSPTVVTDTQYF TGCGCCAGCAGTCCGACTGTGGTAACAGATACGCAGTATTTT
. TRBJ1-5 TRBD1 TRBV27 CASSLVSGQGSNQPQHF TGTGCCAGCAGTTTAGTGTCGGGACAGGGGAGCAATCAGCCCCAGCATTTT
. TRBJ1-3 . TRBV28 CASSFAGARRNTIYF TGTGCCAGCAGTTTTGCGGGGGCGCGAAGAAACACCATATATTTT
. TRBJ2-7 . TRBV9 CASSPQGYEQYF TGTGCCAGCAGCCCCCAGGGCTACGAGCAGTACTTC
. TRBJ2-1 TRBD2 TRBV5-6 CASSTTRTSGGTNEQFF TGTGCCAGCAGCACTACCCGGACTAGCGGGGGAACCAATGAGCAGTTCTTC
. TRBJ2-5 . TRBV27 CASSFVGETQYF TGTGCCAGCAGTTTCGTCGGGGAGACCCAGTACTTC
. TRBJ2-5 TRBD2 TRBV5-1 CASSSGPGGETQYF TGCGCCAGCAGCTCGGGACCCGGGGGGGAGACCCAGTACTTC
. TRBJ2-1 . TRBV5-1 CASSRDIASEQFF TGCGCCAGCAGTCGGGACATAGCGAGTGAGCAGTTCTTC
. TRBJ2-2 . TRBV21-1 CASSKNRDSKWGTGELFF TGTGCCAGCAGCAAAAATCGGGATAGCAAATGGGGCACCGGGGAGCTGTTTTTT
. TRBJ2-5 TRBD2 TRBV28 CASSSPTSGRQETQYF TGTGCCAGCAGTTCTCCGACTAGCGGGCGGCAAGAGACCCAGTACTTC
once TRBJ2-1 . TRBV6-1 CASSEALQGFDEQFF TGTGCCAGCAGTGAAGCCTTGCAGGGTTTCGATGAGCAGTTCTTC
. TRBJ2-4 TRBD1 TRBV19 CASSHQTGTGAKNIQYF TGTGCCAGTAGTCATCAAACCGGGACAGGGGCCAAAAACATTCAGTACTTC
. TRBJ2-7 TRBD2 TRBV4-1 CASSPLAGVSYEQYF TGCGCCAGCAGCCCGCTAGCGGGGGTCTCCTACGAGCAGTACTTC
few TRBJ2-5 . TRBV27 CASSFEGQQETQYF TGTGCCAGCAGTTTCGAGGGTCAACAAGAGACCCAGTACTTC